A selection of T cell receptor beta chains follows, all from one sample in a study of cytomegalovirus exposure and HLA in healthy donors. TCRdb keeps only in-frame clones here, not all; method: immunoSEQ multiplex PCR. The table records roughly 350,000 clones, 86% of them present only once. The specimen was PBMCs. These receptors all stem from a woman aged 18-29 years in good health and CMV-seronegative. Each CDR3 is given with its conserved first and last residue. Each record gives: J gene, V gene, D gene, clone size, CDR3 protein, CDR3 DNA. The D gene is left open where the match is weak. Only part of the rows carry a size: once, few, many, or a class if the clone is expanded.

>TRBJ2-3|TRBV6-5|TRBD2|NA
CASSLLAGVTDTQYF
TGTGCCAGCAGTTTGCTAGCGGGAGTTACAGATACGCAGTATTTT
>TRBJ2-3|TRBV9|NA|NA
CASSLTVSTDTQYF
TGTGCCAGCAGCCTCACAGTTAGCACAGATACGCAGTATTTT
>TRBJ2-3|TRBV7-3|TRBD2|NA
CASSLGLAGATDTQYF
TGTGCCAGCAGCTTAGGCCTAGCGGGCGCCACAGATACGCAGTATTTT
>TRBJ2-1|TRBV27|NA|NA
CASSPRVTGRNEQFF
TGTGCCAGCAGCCCCCGGGTGACGGGTCGGAATGAGCAGTTCTTC
>TRBJ2-3|TRBV27|TRBD2|NA
CASSRLAGYTDTQYF
TGTGCCAGCAGCCGACTAGCGGGATACACAGATACGCAGTATTTT
>TRBJ2-1|TRBV27|TRBD2|NA
CASSLSKAGEDEQFF
TGTGCCAGCAGTTTATCGAAAGCGGGAGAGGATGAGCAGTTCTTC
>TRBJ1-1|TRBV29-1|TRBD1|NA
CSVERTGGGTEAFF
TGCAGCGTCGAGAGGACAGGGGGGGGCACTGAAGCTTTCTTT
>TRBJ1-3|TRBV19|TRBD1|few
CASSKWDRSGNTIYF
TGTGCCAGTAGTAAATGGGACAGATCTGGAAACACCATATATTTT
>TRBJ2-5|TRBV5-1|NA|once
CASSLASETQYF
TGCGCCAGCAGCTTGGCGTCAGAGACCCAGTACTTC
>TRBJ2-5|TRBV2|TRBD2|NA
CARSLAGETQYF
TGTGCCAGGTCACTAGCGGGGGAGACCCAGTACTTC
>TRBJ1-1|TRBV25-1|NA|NA
CASSEYTEAFF
TGTGCCAGCAGTGAGTATACTGAAGCTTTCTTT
>TRBJ2-1|TRBV6-5|NA|NA
CASSYSGGPYNEQFF
TGTGCCAGCAGTTACTCGGGGGGACCCTACAATGAGCAGTTCTTC
>TRBJ2-6|TRBV4-1|TRBD2|NA
CASSQASAGGPLGANVLTF
TGCGCCAGCAGCCAAGCATCGGCGGGAGGGCCTTTGGGGGCCAACGTCCTGACTTTC
>TRBJ2-3|TRBV10-1|TRBD2|NA
CASSRLGRAPDTQYF
TGCGCCAGCAGCCGACTTGGGAGGGCCCCAGATACGCAGTATTTT
>TRBJ1-1|TRBV7-2|NA|NA
CASSSMRDTEAFF
TGTGCCAGCAGCTCCATGAGGGACACTGAAGCTTTCTTT
>TRBJ2-5|TRBV18|NA|NA
CASSPDIPGQSAGTQYF
TGTGCCAGCTCACCAGATATTCCGGGCCAGTCCGCGGGAACCCAGTACTTC
>TRBJ1-2|TRBV6-6|TRBD1|few
CASSSMGQGIDGYTF
TGTGCCAGCAGTTCTATGGGACAGGGGATAGATGGCTACACCTTC
>TRBJ2-7|TRBV5-1|NA|NA
CASSLVLANEQYF
TGCGCCAGCAGCTTGGTCTTGGCAAACGAGCAGTACTTC
>TRBJ2-1|TRBV4-2|TRBD2|NA
CASSPTGLAGWNEQFF
TGTGCCAGCAGCCCTACGGGACTAGCGGGATGGAATGAGCAGTTCTTC
>TRBJ1-4|TRBV29-1|NA|NA
CSVGATTGTNEKLFF
TGCAGCGTTGGGGCCACAACAGGAACTAATGAAAAACTGTTTTTT
>TRBJ2-7|TRBV5-1|NA|NA
CASSAPEGSGDEQYF
TGCGCCAGCAGCGCACCCGAGGGGTCAGGGGACGAGCAGTACTTC
>TRBJ2-1|TRBV4-1|NA|NA
CASSQVGGMSYNEQFF
TGCGCCAGCAGCCAAGTTGGGGGGATGTCCTACAATGAGCAGTTCTTC
>TRBJ2-3|TRBV9|TRBD2|NA
CASSTLAGRDTQYF
TGTGCCAGCAGCACCCTAGCGGGGCGGGATACGCAGTATTTT
>TRBJ2-3|TRBV7-9|TRBD1|NA
CASSSPPPGQGTDTQYF
TGTGCCAGCAGCTCTCCCCCTCCGGGACAGGGCACAGATACGCAGTATTTT
>TRBJ2-2|TRBV9|NA|NA
CASSVAVPNTGELFF
TGTGCCAGCAGCGTTGCGGTCCCGAACACCGGGGAGCTGTTTTTT
>TRBJ1-1|TRBV10-3|NA|NA
CAISGRSGDTEAFF
TGTGCCATCAGTGGCAGGTCCGGTGACACTGAAGCTTTCTTT
>TRBJ2-5|TRBV27|NA|NA
CASSPSSQETQYF
TGTGCCAGCAGTCCCTCGTCCCAAGAGACCCAGTACTTC
>TRBJ2-1|TRBV6-6|TRBD2|NA
CASRGTSGKWNEQFF
TGTGCCAGCAGGGGAACTAGCGGGAAGTGGAATGAGCAGTTCTTC
>TRBJ1-1|TRBV19|NA|NA
CASSRAMDTEAFF
TGTGCCAGTAGTAGGGCTATGGACACTGAAGCTTTCTTT